The rows below give T cell receptor beta chains drawn from one sample of a study of cytomegalovirus exposure and HLA in healthy donors. Profiling relied on immunoSEQ multiplex PCR, and the TCRdb table lists in-frame clones only, not all of them. This sample yields fewer than 300,000 clones, of which more than 75% are seen a single time; around 0.92% belongs to the top ten. The sequenced material came from PBMCs. The receptors stem from a woman in her late teens or twenties in good health and CMV-seronegative. Each CDR3 is given with its conserved first and last residue.

j_call v_call cdr3_aa
TRBJ2-2 TRBV15 CATSRVGQGPTGELFF
TRBJ1-1 TRBV28 CASIRGANTEAFF
TRBJ2-1 TRBV12-2 CASRLKTQGISYNEQFF
TRBJ1-1 TRBV19 CASSIGTGPNTEAFF
TRBJ1-1 TRBV5-6 CASSLDTGNTEAFF
TRBJ2-7 TRBV6-5 CASSLYRGNPQYF
TRBJ2-7 TRBV28 CASGPGTTYEQYF
TRBJ2-1 TRBV28 CASSLSRAGDEQFF
TRBJ2-7 TRBV2 CASSEARSLQYF
TRBJ1-5 TRBV27 CASRSLGWTGGVQPQHF
TRBJ2-2 TRBV7-6 CASSLVTPNTGELFF
TRBJ1-2 TRBV13 CASSPGGGDGYTF
TRBJ2-3 TRBV15 CATSRDSRLDSIPDTQYF
TRBJ1-1 TRBV9 CASSVGTALNTEAFF
TRBJ2-7 TRBV4-1 CASSHLRGQGAFEQYF
TRBJ2-5 TRBV2 CASGLARETQYF
TRBJ1-6 TRBV28 CASTPGTENSPLHF
TRBJ2-3 TRBV9 CASSARLAGVTDTQYF
TRBJ2-3 TRBV2 CASTGLGGGADTQYF
TRBJ1-1 TRBV19 CASRPGVSTEAFF
TRBJ2-7 TRBV18 CASSNLRSTREQYF
TRBJ2-2 TRBV7-2 CASSSRRAGTGELFF
TRBJ1-5 TRBV18 CASSPHTNQPQHF
TRBJ2-5 TRBV15 CATRQNRGGGGETQYF
TRBJ1-5 TRBV6-1 CASTRTGYSNQPQHF
TRBJ2-1 TRBV10-3 CAINVRDRGSYNEQFF
TRBJ1-4 TRBV5-1 CASSRDRGAEKLFF
TRBJ2-7 TRBV2 CASAVPSSGSSYEQYF
TRBJ2-1 TRBV10-1 CASSDGGALNEQFF
TRBJ2-7 TRBV23-1 CASRLFHRGQSSYEQYF
TRBJ2-7 TRBV2 CASSRTWTSGSLRYEQYF
TRBJ2-7 TRBV12-2 CASRLGVWDRGSHEQYF
TRBJ2-1 TRBV28 CASSWGQGIEFF